Listed below are T cell receptor beta chains from one sample, sequenced in a study of T cell responses to AZD1222 COVID-19 vaccine. The protocol was immunoSEQ multiplex PCR, while the TCRdb copy is restricted to in-frame clones and leaves out a portion. This table holds 75,000 to 90,000 clones, 80% to 90% found once. Sequencing was performed on peripheral blood, taken 28 days after the second AZD1222 dose. These receptors originate from an adult who received the AZD1222 COVID-19 vaccine. CDR3s include the opening cysteine and the closing phenylalanine or tryptophan. D genes are given only for firm matches. Clone sizes are given selectively: once, few, many, or a class where the clone is expanded.

j_call clone_size d_call v_call cdr3_nt cdr3_aa
TRBJ1-5 . . TRBV12-3/TRBV12-4 TGTGCCAGCAGTTTGGGGGGGATCCAGCCCCAGCATTTT CASSLGGIQPQHF
TRBJ2-5 . TRBD2 TRBV7-2 TGTGCCAGCAGCCCCCTTTATAGCGGGGCCGAAGAGACCCAGTACTTC CASSPLYSGAEETQYF
TRBJ2-3 . . TRBV19 TGTGCCAGTAGTGGCAGGGTGGGTGGGACAGATACGCAGTATTTT CASSGRVGGTDTQYF
TRBJ2-1 few . TRBV19 TGTGCCAGTAGTCCCCATGCAGACAGAAATGAGCAGTTCTTC CASSPHADRNEQFF
TRBJ2-3 once . TRBV28 TGTGCCAGCAGTTCTGGAACGGGGCAGCCCACAGATACGCAGTATTTT CASSSGTGQPTDTQYF
TRBJ2-7 . TRBD2 TRBV7-6 TGTGCCAGCAGCCGACTAGCGGGAGACTACGAGCAGTACTTC CASSRLAGDYEQYF
TRBJ2-7 . . TRBV5-1 TGCGCCAGCAGCTTGAGTACGGGCTCCTACGAGCAGTACTTC CASSLSTGSYEQYF
TRBJ1-2 few TRBD1 TRBV5-1 TGCGCCAGCAGCGCTTCCCCGGGACAGGGGGCGCGCGATGGCTACACCTTC CASSASPGQGARDGYTF
TRBJ2-7 . TRBD2 TRBV19 TGTGCCAGCAGTTTTGGACTAGCGGGAGCCTACGAGCAGTACTTC CASSFGLAGAYEQYF
TRBJ2-7 . . TRBV5-1 TGCGCCAGCAGCTTGGCGCAGGGGAGGCTCTACGAGCAGTACTTC CASSLAQGRLYEQYF
TRBJ1-2 . . TRBV6-5 TGTGCCAGCAGTTACTCGGGCCCGGAGGGGGGCTACACCTTC CASSYSGPEGGYTF
TRBJ1-6 few . TRBV19 TGTGCCAGTAGTACTGGGGTTTTTAGTTCACCCCTCCACTTT CASSTGVFSSPLHF
TRBJ2-1 . TRBD2 TRBV27 TGTGCCAGCAGTTTAGTTAGCGGGAGAGACAATGAGCAGTTCTTC CASSLVSGRDNEQFF
TRBJ1-3 . . TRBV28 TGTGCCAGCAGTTTTGCGCAGGGGATCTCTGGAAACACCATATATTTT CASSFAQGISGNTIYF
TRBJ1-1 . . TRBV29-1 TGCAGCGTTGAGGAACAGGGACTTGGAGCTTTCTTT CSVEEQGLGAFF
TRBJ2-6 . . TRBV4-2 TGTGCCAGCAGCCAACCCGGGGCGCGTGGGGCCAACGTCCTGACTTTC CASSQPGARGANVLTF
TRBJ2-7 . . TRBV10-1 TGCGCCAGCAGTGGCGAAATGGGGCAGGACGAGCAGTACTTC CASSGEMGQDEQYF
TRBJ2-3 . . TRBV19 TGTGCCAGTAGTATAGAAGCGGGAGATACGCAGTATTTT CASSIEAGDTQYF
TRBJ2-2 . . TRBV7-9 TGTGCCAACGAGCTTCCGAACACCGGGGAGCTGTTTTTT CANELPNTGELFF
TRBJ1-1 . . TRBV29-1 TGCACGGAGGGAGAAAACACTGAAGCTTTCTTT CTEGENTEAFF
TRBJ1-2 . TRBD1 TRBV28 TGTGCCAGCATCGGACAGGGATTGAGCGGCTACACCTTC CASIGQGLSGYTF
TRBJ1-3 . TRBD1 TRBV5-5 TGTGCCAGCAGCTTGGCGGGACAGATCGCGGACACCATATATTTT CASSLAGQIADTIYF
TRBJ2-1 . TRBD2 TRBV10-1 TGCGCCAGCCCAGGACTAGCGGGGGCCTACAATGAGCAGTTCTTC CASPGLAGAYNEQFF
TRBJ2-1 . TRBD1 TRBV30 TGTGCCTGGAGCAGGGGGCGACCCTACAATGAGCAGTTCTTC CAWSRGRPYNEQFF
TRBJ2-1 . . TRBV7-2 TGTGCCAGCAGCCTGGAAAGCGGTTACAATGAGCAGTTCTTC CASSLESGYNEQFF
TRBJ2-2 . . TRBV28 TGTGCCAGCAGTGCTCCAACAGGGTCGGCCATCACCGGGGAGCTGTTTTTT CASSAPTGSAITGELFF
TRBJ2-3 . . TRBV7-3 TGTGCCAGCAGCCCATTGCAAGGAGATACGCAGTATTTT CASSPLQGDTQYF
TRBJ2-7 once TRBD1 TRBV28 TGTGCCAGCAGTTTATCGCCCGGGACAGGCGTCTACGAGCAGTACTTC CASSLSPGTGVYEQYF
TRBJ2-5 . . TRBV24-1 TGTGCCACCAGTGACAATGGACACCGGAGTCCGACCCAGTACTTC CATSDNGHRSPTQYF
TRBJ1-6 . TRBD1 TRBV3-1/TRBV3-2 TGTGCCAGCAGCCACCGAAAGACAGGGGTCCTAAATTCACCCCTCCACTTT CASSHRKTGVLNSPLHF
TRBJ2-3 . TRBD2 TRBV3-1/TRBV3-2 TGTGCCAGCAGCACTCGCGGGGGAAGCACAGATACGCAGTATTTT CASSTRGGSTDTQYF
TRBJ1-1 few . TRBV9 TGTGCCAGCAGCCCCTGGGGGGGGTCTAAGAACACTGAAGCTTTCTTT CASSPWGGSKNTEAFF
TRBJ1-1 . . TRBV7-2 TGTGCCAGCAGCTGGGGGGGGGCGAACACTGAAGCTTTCTTT CASSWGGANTEAFF
TRBJ2-1 . TRBD2 TRBV25-1 TGTGCCAGCCAAGAAGCGCTAGCGGGGCACAATGAGCAGTTCTTC CASQEALAGHNEQFF
TRBJ1-2 . . TRBV7-2 TGTGCCAGCAGCTTAGCGGGGACACAATATGGCTACACCTTT CASSLAGTQYGYTF